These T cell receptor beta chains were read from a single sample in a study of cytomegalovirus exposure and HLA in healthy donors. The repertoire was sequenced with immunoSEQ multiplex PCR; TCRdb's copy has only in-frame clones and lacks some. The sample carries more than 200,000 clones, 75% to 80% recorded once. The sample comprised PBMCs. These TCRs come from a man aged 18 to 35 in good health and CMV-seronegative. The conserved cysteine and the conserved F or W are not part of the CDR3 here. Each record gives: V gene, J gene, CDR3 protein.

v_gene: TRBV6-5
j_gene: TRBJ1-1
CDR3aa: ASSYSSGSVTEAF

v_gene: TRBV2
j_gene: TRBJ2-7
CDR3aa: ATTADSDEQY

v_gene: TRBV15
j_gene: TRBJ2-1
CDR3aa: ATSRDRGQGWNEQF

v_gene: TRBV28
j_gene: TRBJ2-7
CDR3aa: ASSDIAGGPFSEQY

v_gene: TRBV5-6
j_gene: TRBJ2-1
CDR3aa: ASSLAGRGLAGVNEQF

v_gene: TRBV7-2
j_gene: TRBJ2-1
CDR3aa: ASSATSFEQF

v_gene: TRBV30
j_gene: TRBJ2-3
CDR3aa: AWNSGGTDTQY

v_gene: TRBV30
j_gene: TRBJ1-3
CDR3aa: AWSRVDRVGNTIY

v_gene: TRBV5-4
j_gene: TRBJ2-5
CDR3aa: ASSAQGAGETQY

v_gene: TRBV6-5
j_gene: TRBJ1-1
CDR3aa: ASSYSPTGNTEAF

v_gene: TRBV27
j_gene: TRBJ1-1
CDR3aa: ASSYQGNTEAF

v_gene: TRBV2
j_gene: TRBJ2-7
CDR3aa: ASSDPREGEEQY

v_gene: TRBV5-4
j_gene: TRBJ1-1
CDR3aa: ASSLEGSRGAEAF

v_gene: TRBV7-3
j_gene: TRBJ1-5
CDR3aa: ASSPNRGNQPQH

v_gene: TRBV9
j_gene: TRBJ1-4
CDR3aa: ASSVGEAEKLF

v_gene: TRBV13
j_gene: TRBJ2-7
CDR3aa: ASSRGTGDSYEQY

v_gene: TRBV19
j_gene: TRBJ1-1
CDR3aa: ASRAGKGAKNTEAF

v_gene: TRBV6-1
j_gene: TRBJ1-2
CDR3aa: ASSGGGTNYGYT

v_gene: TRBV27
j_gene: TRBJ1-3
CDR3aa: ASSLSRTGSGNTIY

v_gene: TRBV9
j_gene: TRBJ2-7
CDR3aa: ASSLTTGELYEQY

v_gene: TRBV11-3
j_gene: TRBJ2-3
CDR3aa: ASSLGLTSGSTDTQY

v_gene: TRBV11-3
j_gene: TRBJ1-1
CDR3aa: ASSLRRGENTEAF

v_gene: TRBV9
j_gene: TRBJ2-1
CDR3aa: ASSEGVESSYNEQF

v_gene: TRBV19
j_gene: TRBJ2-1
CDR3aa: ASIKGRGGGYEQF

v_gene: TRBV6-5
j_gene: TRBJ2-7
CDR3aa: ASSSQRGNSYEQY

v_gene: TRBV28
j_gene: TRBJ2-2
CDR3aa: ASSLSGSGTGELF

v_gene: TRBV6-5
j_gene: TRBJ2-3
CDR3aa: ASSYGQGYTDTQY